The rows below give T cell receptor beta chains drawn from one sample of a study of shared clonotypes between healthy human individuals. Libraries were prepared by immunoSEQ multiplex PCR; TCRdb keeps only in-frame clonotypes and omits some of them. The sample gives millions of clones, about 94% of which show up once; 0.85% to 1.2% is in the top ten. The sample comprised naive CD8+ T cells sorted from blood. The receptors here all came from a man between 18 and 29 years old in good health. Both conserved end residues are part of each CDR3.

v_call: TRBV4-2; cdr3_aa: CASSQGVDSPYGYTF
v_call: TRBV27; cdr3_aa: CASSEAGGTGELFF
v_call: TRBV28; cdr3_aa: CASSSPGLLNEKLFF
v_call: TRBV6-1; cdr3_aa: CASSENGHIVGNQPQHF
v_call: TRBV19; cdr3_aa: CASSRAGGENTGELFF
v_call: TRBV6-1; cdr3_aa: CASSDGLRAYEQYF
v_call: TRBV9; cdr3_aa: CASSVEAVPTDTQYF
v_call: TRBV29-1; cdr3_aa: CSVERTGSDTQYF
v_call: TRBV5-1; cdr3_aa: CASSLVVPSTDTQYF
v_call: TRBV11-2; cdr3_aa: CASSLGPQRESSNNEQFF
v_call: TRBV27; cdr3_aa: CASSGGPRTWVLEELFF
v_call: TRBV12-5; cdr3_aa: CASGVSSGNTIYF
v_call: TRBV27; cdr3_aa: CASSLSPGAYEQYF
v_call: TRBV11-3; cdr3_aa: CASSLESGETQYF
v_call: TRBV29-1; cdr3_aa: CSVTGGSYNEQFF
v_call: TRBV6-5; cdr3_aa: CATGGVYGYTF
v_call: TRBV6-5; cdr3_aa: CASSYSRTDAGYTF
v_call: TRBV5-1; cdr3_aa: CASSSGDSATNEKLFF
v_call: TRBV7-6; cdr3_aa: CASSPNGGSEQYF
v_call: TRBV11-2; cdr3_aa: CASSSGPQQYF
v_call: TRBV9; cdr3_aa: CASSVEGHHGNIQYF
v_call: TRBV19; cdr3_aa: CASSITSVSTDTQYF
v_call: TRBV29-1; cdr3_aa: CSVEQLDGSSF
v_call: TRBV7-9; cdr3_aa: CASSESATEAFF
v_call: TRBV7-8; cdr3_aa: CASSIRGTGSSYEQYF
v_call: TRBV6-1; cdr3_aa: CASSEFLKDAGYEQYF
v_call: TRBV4-1; cdr3_aa: CASSPGDRYEQYF
v_call: TRBV9; cdr3_aa: CASSPWVAGGNEQFF
v_call: TRBV5-4; cdr3_aa: CASSLIMAASGYTF
v_call: TRBV23-1; cdr3_aa: CASSQLFLSTDTQYF
v_call: TRBV7-9; cdr3_aa: CASDRDGSYEQYF
v_call: TRBV5-1; cdr3_aa: CASSRMRGRDPNTEAFF
v_call: TRBV10-2; cdr3_aa: CASSEAPSGYNEQFF
v_call: TRBV30; cdr3_aa: CAWSNDGSNEQYF
v_call: TRBV28; cdr3_aa: CASSSDSLLLQETQYF
v_call: TRBV25-1; cdr3_aa: CATSWDVDYEQYF
v_call: TRBV11-2; cdr3_aa: CASSSTTTDTQYF
v_call: TRBV27; cdr3_aa: CASSFYGQGTYEQYF
v_call: TRBV13; cdr3_aa: CASRPTVHPNYGYTF